This TCR beta chain was captured by sequencing in a study of T-cell reconstitution after alpha-beta-depleted transplantation in children. Study results and limitations: About two months after transplant, alpha-beta T cells reportedly came from several hundred expanded graft clones. Surviving recipient T cells and thymic progenitors produced the high day-60 TCRbeta diversity seen in some patients. Newly made T cells mostly supplied T-cell counts and diversity one year after transplant.

This sample's TCRbeta library carried unique molecular identifier barcodes. TCRdb re-analysed the PCR reads in MiXCR, keeping a single row per CDR3 protein. The table lists roughly 160,000 distinct CDR3 sequences, approximately 12% of them singletons, with under 15% in the top ten. The CDR3 length is 11 residues. With 5 bases removed from V and 9 bases from J, the gap between germline ends came to 8 bases. Ten or more counts support this clonotype. The antigen remains undetermined. The clonotype was recovered from a boy aged 2-9 years with acute myeloid leukemia, due to receive a stem cell transplant. This rearrangement joins TRBV12-3 or TRBV12-4 to TRBJ2-1, with D unclear. Sequences were derived from PBMCs, sampled before TCRalphabeta/CD19-depleted stem cell transplant. CDR3 in amino acids: CASSPRTEQFF. The CDR3, as DNA: TGTGCCAGCAGTCCACGGACTGAGCAGTTCTTC.